What follows is one TCR beta chain and its context. This sample was included in a study of T-cell memory formation after mild COVID-19. 5'RACE with constant-segment primers yielded barcoded, UMI-tagged TCR alpha and TCR beta cDNA libraries. TCRdb itself ran the 5' RACE reads through MiXCR, one entry per CDR3 protein. This table holds 250,000 to 300,000 distinct CDR3 sequences, roughly 8.2% found once. Sequencing input: PBMCs or a T cell subset sorted from them (not recorded which). The sequence came from a man younger than 35 who had mild COVID-19 (a few samples of this study predate the infection). Cell type and time point are not known.

The CDR3 coding sequence is TGTGCCACCAGCAGAACACGTGGACAGGGGGCGCGGAACTATGGCTACACCTTC. Its protein product is CATSRTRGQGARNYGYTF. V gene TRBV15 combines with J gene TRBJ1-2; 11 nucleotides align to TRBD1. The germline gives CDR1 LNHNV, CDR2 YYDKDF (reference sequence). This CDR3 contains 18 residues. V was pared by 2 bases and J by 2 bases, with 10 bases of the junction left unmatched.